This entry lists 20 T cell receptor beta chains sequenced from one sample in a study of cytomegalovirus exposure and HLA in healthy donors. PCR employed 60 Vbeta and 13 Jbeta primers. Only in-frame clones appear in the TCRdb table, and some are missing; sequencing was by immunoSEQ multiplex PCR. The table records 160,000 or so clones, about 79% of them present only once. Sequencing used PBMCs. The receptors come from a middle-aged man in good health and CMV-seropositive.

This chain uses TRBV19 with TRBJ1-2; 7 nucleotides agree with TRBD1. The V and J ends lost 5 bases and 4 bases, in that order; junction bases with no gene match: 10. The CDR3 has 15 residues. Germline values: CDR1 LNHDA, CDR2 SQIVND (reference sequence). CDR3 in DNA: TGTGCCAGTAGTCCCTCTCCCGGGACAGCCTATGGCTACACCTTC. Its translation: CASSPSPGTAYGYTF. Combining the CDR3 with reference TRBV19 and TRBJ1-2 gives the whole variable domain DGGITQSPKYLFRKEGQNVTLSCEQNLNHDAMYWYRQDPGQGLRLIYYSQIVNDFQKGDIAEGYSVSREKKESFPLTVTSAQKNPTAFYLCASSPSPGTAYGYTFGSGTRLTVV.

The V and J genes are TRBV27 and TRBJ2-7; TRBD2 agrees at 11 bases. After removal of 6 bases from V and 9 bases from J, the junction contained 7 bases not matched to a gene. Germline V CDR1 and CDR2: MNHEY, SMNVEV (reference sequence). The CDR3 has 13 residues. CDR3 loop: CASRLAGEVTQYF. The DNA for the CDR3 is TGTGCCAGCAGACTAGCGGGAGAAGTTACGCAGTACTTC.

The chain has TRBV5-6 and TRBJ2-7, with 11 positions matching TRBD1. V shed 2 bases, J shed 9 bases, and the junction held 10 bases outside the gene matches. There are 15 residues in the CDR3. CDR1 and CDR2 from the germline V gene are SGHDT and YYEEEE. DNA for the CDR3: TGTGCCAGCAGCTTTTCCGGACAGGGGGCAACAGGGCAGTACTTC. Protein sequence: CASSFSGQGATGQYF.

This clone was detected a few times. The chain has TRBV4-1 and TRBJ1-2; 8 bases are shared with TRBD1. Trimming took 0 bases from V and 7 from J; bases not matched to a gene: 10. The CDR3 sequence is 16 residues long. CDR1 and CDR2 (germline): MGHRA, YSYEKL. The CDR3 reads CASSQDQGAVSRGYTF. The CDR3 DNA reads TGCGCCAGCAGCCAAGACCAGGGGGCTGTTTCTCGTGGCTACACCTTC.

The genes are TRBV5-6 and TRBJ2-4; 7 bases fit TRBD1. This CDR3 has 14 amino acids. Per the germline V gene, CDR1 is SGHDT and CDR2 is YYEEEE. V trimming: 4 bases; J trimming: 3 bases; junction bases outside the gene matches: 4. CDR3 region: CASSLGQSKNIQYF. CDR3 DNA: TGTGCCAGCAGCCTGGGACAGAGCAAAAACATTCAGTACTTC.

The chain couples TRBV19 to TRBJ2-5; D is possibly TRBD1 (5 bases). CDR1 LNHDA and CDR2 SQIVND come from the germline V gene (reference sequence). V was trimmed by 0 bases and J by 9 bases, leaving 11 bases between them. The CDR3 has 13 amino acids. The CDR3 DNA reads as TGTGCCAGTAGTATAGACAGGGCTGGCGCCCAGTACTTC. Its protein is CASSIDRAGAQYF.

This clone has only one observation. The rearrangement uses TRBV6-1 and TRBJ1-1, with a possible D match to TRBD1 (6 bases). The CDR3 is made up of 14 amino acids. The V end lost 6 bases, the J end lost 3 bases, and 14 bases lay between the germline ends. Germline loops: CDR1 MNHNS, CDR2 SASEGT. The CDR3: CASRTGGRYTEAFF. As DNA, the CDR3 is TGTGCCAGCAGGACGGGGGGCAGGTACACTGAAGCTTTCTTT.

This rearrangement joins TRBV4-1 to TRBJ1-4; the D is unclear. V was trimmed by 0 bases and J by 4 bases, leaving 6 bases between them. Germline loops: CDR1 MGHRA, CDR2 YSYEKL. The CDR3 contains 14 residues. CDR3 bases: TGCGCCAGCAGCCAAGAGCCCAGTAATGAAAAACTGTTTTTT. Protein: CASSQEPSNEKLFF.

The V call is TRBV7-6, the J call TRBJ2-1; possible D gene TRBD2, 6 bases. CDR1 and CDR2 (germline): SGHVS, FNYEAQ. This CDR3 has 15 amino acids. The germline V and J ends were trimmed by 5 bases and 7 bases, with 18 bases remaining between them. The CDR3 DNA reads TGTGCCAGCAGCACCCGGGACGGGAGAGGGAATGAGCAGTTCTTC. This gives the protein CASSTRDGRGNEQFF.

V usage is TRBV6-1 and J usage is TRBJ1-2, with TRBD1 identical over 8 bases. Trimming took 1 base from V and 4 from J; bases not matched to a gene: 11. The germline V gene has CDR1 MNHNS and CDR2 SASEGT. This CDR3 region has 17 residues. CDR3 in DNA: TGTGCCAGCAGTGAAGGTAGAGCAGGGGGCCTAGGCTATGGCTACACCTTC. Its protein is CASSEGRAGGLGYGYTF.

The chain recombines TRBV7-3 with TRBJ2-1; TRBD2 aligns across 15 bases. V shed 4 bases, J shed 9 bases, and the junction held 4 bases outside the gene matches. Germline V gene lookup returns CDR1 SGHTA and CDR2 FQGTGA. The CDR3 covers 15 residues. In DNA form, the CDR3 reads TGTGCCAGCAGCTACCGGACTAGCGGGAGGGCTGAGCAGTTCTTC. Encoded protein: CASSYRTSGRAEQFF. The full variable domain, with the rest looked up from reference TRBV7-3 and TRBJ2-1, is GAGVSQTPSNKVTEKGKYVELRCDPISGHTALYWYRQSLGQGPEFLIYFQGTGAADDSGLPNDRFFAVRPEGSVSTLKIQRTERGDSAVYLCASSYRTSGRAEQFFGPGTRLTVL.

J is TRBJ1-4 and V is TRBV5-4, with 7 positions matching TRBD1. CDR1 is SGHNT, CDR2 YYREEE, per germline (reference sequence). The V and J ends lost 2 bases and 4 bases, in that order; junction bases with no gene match: 5. This CDR3 is 15 amino acids long. In DNA form, the CDR3 reads TGTGCCAGCAGCTTAGGGGGCTACGGTAATGAAAAACTGTTTTTT. It is translated as CASSLGGYGNEKLFF.

This clone was recorded a few times. This rearrangement joins TRBV29-1 to TRBJ2-7; TRBD2 aligns across 11 bases. V shed 4 bases and J 5 bases; nucleotides not matched to a gene: 7. Per the germline V gene, CDR1 is SQVTM and CDR2 is ANQGSEA. CDR3 length: 14 amino acids. For the CDR3, the DNA is TGCAGCGTTGGTATAGCGGGAGGGCCCCACGAGCAGTACTTC. Translated: CSVGIAGGPHEQYF.

The J gene is TRBJ1-1, the V gene TRBV10-3; the match to TRBD1 covers 7 bases. Germline V CDR1 and CDR2: ENHRY, SYGVKD. V shed 9 bases, J shed 0 bases, and the junction held 7 bases outside the gene matches. CDR3 length equals 14 residues. The DNA of the CDR3 is TGTGCCATGAGGAGACAGGGAATGAACACTGAAGCTTTCTTT. It specifies CAMRRQGMNTEAFF.

This clone appeared a few times. The genes are TRBV25-1 and TRBJ2-5; 8 nucleotides line up with TRBD1. Germline loops: CDR1 MGHDK, CDR2 SYGVNS. The CDR3 sequence is 16 residues long. Trimming took 6 bases from V and 2 from J; bases not matched to a gene: 11. Here the CDR3 DNA reads TGTGCCAGCAGGGCCCCTCCCGGGACAGGACAAGAGACCCAGTACTTC. It yields the protein CASRAPPGTGQETQYF.

With respect to this clone: One end of the junction fails to match germline, which may point to a read error. The chain links TRBV10-2 to TRBJ2-5; perhaps TRBD2 as D (6 bases). Germline V gives CDR1 WSHSY, CDR2 SAAADI. The CDR3 runs 14 residues. CDR3 sequence: CASRLETSIGEQHF. The CDR3 coding sequence is TGCGCCAGCAGATTGGAAACTAGCATCGGAGAGCAGCACTTC.

The CDR3 spells CASSSQGALNTEAFF. In DNA form, the CDR3 reads TGTGCCAGCAGCTCACAGGGGGCCCTGAACACTGAAGCTTTCTTT. V is TRBV7-2 and J is TRBJ1-1, with TRBD1 matching over 9 bases. V lost 4 bases to trimming and J lost 0 bases; unmatched junction nucleotides: 3. Germline CDR1 and CDR2: SGHTA and FQGNSA. This CDR3 spans 15 amino acids.

This chain uses TRBV10-1 with TRBJ2-6; weak D call: TRBD2 (7 bases). The germline V and J ends were trimmed by 6 bases and 0 bases, with 15 bases remaining between them. The CDR3 sequence is 17 residues long. Germline loops: CDR1 WNHNN, CDR2 SYGVQD (reference sequence). The CDR3 region has the DNA TGCGCCAGCAGCGAAGGGGGGGGTGGCTCTGGGGCCAACGTCCTGACTTTC. Translating gives CASSEGGGGSGANVLTF.

The gene calls are TRBV5-4 and TRBJ2-3, with 9 positions matching TRBD2. V gave up 3 bases and J gave up 0 bases; unmatched junction bases: 2. Germline CDR1 SGHNT, CDR2 YYREEE (reference sequence). CDR3 size: 15 residues. CDR3 nucleotide sequence: TGTGCCAGCAGCTGGGGGACTAGCAGCACAGATACGCAGTATTTT. It encodes CASSWGTSSTDTQYF.

The V and J genes are TRBV19 and TRBJ2-2; possible D gene TRBD1, 5 bases. The germline CDR1 and CDR2 sequences are LNHDA and SQIVND (reference sequence). Trimming removed 3 bases at V and 1 base at J, with 6 bases between. The CDR3 runs to 14 residues. The CDR3 sequence is CASSIGQNTGELFF. The CDR3 DNA is TGTGCCAGTAGTATTGGACAGAACACCGGGGAGCTGTTTTTT.